This T cell receptor beta chain was sequenced in a study of cytomegalovirus exposure and HLA in healthy donors. With 4 bases clipped from V and 2 bases from J, the junction kept 14 bases outside the gene matches. This CDR3 comprises 20 residues. Germline V gives CDR1 SGHVS, CDR2 FQNEAQ. A multiplex PCR was run with 60 Vbeta primers and 13 Jbeta primers. Data came from immunoSEQ multiplex PCR; TCRdb stores just in-frame clones and leaves some out. This table holds about 130,000 clones, around 74% found once. Study-level points and caveats: Reports showed the classifier diagnosing cytomegalovirus status with high specificity and sensitivity. Analysis was carried out at a later point, and it linked a missense DCLRE1C variant to TCR beta V- and J-gene trimming.

Points on this clone: Its specificity is not known.

The origin of this receptor is a man aged 35 to 55 in good health and CMV-seropositive. The sample consisted of PBMCs. V is TRBV7-8 and J is TRBJ2-3; TRBD2 aligns across 14 bases. CDR3 in DNA: TGTGCCAGCAGCTCTCCGAGACTAGCGGGGGGGAGGGGGTACACAGATACGCAGTATTTT. Translating gives CASSSPRLAGGRGYTDTQYF.